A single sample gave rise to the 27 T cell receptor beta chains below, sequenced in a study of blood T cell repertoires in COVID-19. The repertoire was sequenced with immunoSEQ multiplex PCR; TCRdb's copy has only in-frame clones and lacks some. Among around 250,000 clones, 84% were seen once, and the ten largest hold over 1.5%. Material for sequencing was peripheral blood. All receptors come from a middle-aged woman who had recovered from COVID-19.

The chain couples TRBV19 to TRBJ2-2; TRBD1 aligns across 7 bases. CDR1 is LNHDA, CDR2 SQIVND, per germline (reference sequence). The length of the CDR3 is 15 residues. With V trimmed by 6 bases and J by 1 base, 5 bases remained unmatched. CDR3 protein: CASRTDRRNTGELFF. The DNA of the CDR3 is TGTGCCAGTAGGACGGACAGGCGGAACACCGGGGAGCTGTTTTTT.

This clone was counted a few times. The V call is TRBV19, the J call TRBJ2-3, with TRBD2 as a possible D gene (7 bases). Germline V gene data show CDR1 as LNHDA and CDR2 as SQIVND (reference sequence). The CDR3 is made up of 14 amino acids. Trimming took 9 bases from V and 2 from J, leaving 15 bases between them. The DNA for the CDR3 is TGTGCCAGCTCACCGGGGGGCTACACAGATACGCAGTATTTT. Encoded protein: CASSPGGYTDTQYF.

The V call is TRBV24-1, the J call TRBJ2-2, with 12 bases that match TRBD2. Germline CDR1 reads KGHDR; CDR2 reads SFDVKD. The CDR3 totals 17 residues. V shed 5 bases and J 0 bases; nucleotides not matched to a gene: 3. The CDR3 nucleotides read TGTGCCACCAGTGGGCTAGCGGGGGGGGCGAACACCGGGGAGCTGTTTTTT. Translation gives CATSGLAGGANTGELFF.

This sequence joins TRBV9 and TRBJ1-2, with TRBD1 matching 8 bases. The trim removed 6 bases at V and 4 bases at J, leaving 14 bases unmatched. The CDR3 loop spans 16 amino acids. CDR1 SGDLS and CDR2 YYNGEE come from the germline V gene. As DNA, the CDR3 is TGTGCCAGCACCGCAGGGACAGGACGCGGTTCCTATGGCTACACCTTC. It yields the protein CASTAGTGRGSYGYTF.

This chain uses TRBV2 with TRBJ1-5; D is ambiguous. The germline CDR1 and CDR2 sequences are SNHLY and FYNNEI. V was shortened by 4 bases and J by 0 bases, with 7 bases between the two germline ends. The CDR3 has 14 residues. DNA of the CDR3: TGTGCCAGCAGTGCGCTGCGTAGCAATCAGCCCCAGCATTTT. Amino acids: CASSALRSNQPQHF.

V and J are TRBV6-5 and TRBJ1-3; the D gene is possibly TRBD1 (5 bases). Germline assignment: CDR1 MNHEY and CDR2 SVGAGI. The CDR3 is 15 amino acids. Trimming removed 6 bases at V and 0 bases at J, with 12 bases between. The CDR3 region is CASSAGLISGNTIYF. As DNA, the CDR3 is TGTGCCAGCAGCGCGGGACTGATCTCTGGAAACACCATATATTTT.

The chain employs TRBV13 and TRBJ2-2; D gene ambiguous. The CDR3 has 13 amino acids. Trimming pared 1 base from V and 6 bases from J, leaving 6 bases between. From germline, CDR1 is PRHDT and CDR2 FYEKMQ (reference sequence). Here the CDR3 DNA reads TGTGCCAGCAGCTTAGAGGAGTCCGGGGAGCTGTTTTTT. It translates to CASSLEESGELFF.

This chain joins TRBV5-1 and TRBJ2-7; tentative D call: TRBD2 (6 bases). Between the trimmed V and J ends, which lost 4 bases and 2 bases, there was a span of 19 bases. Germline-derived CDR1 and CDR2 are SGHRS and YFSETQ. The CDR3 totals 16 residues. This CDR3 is CASSTTSGRTPYEQYF. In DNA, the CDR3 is TGCGCCAGCAGCACTACCTCAGGGAGGACCCCCTACGAGCAGTACTTC.

CDR3 sequence (DNA): TGTGCCAGCTCACCGGGGGACAGGGTTTTATTCTACGAGCAGTACTTC. Its translation is CASSPGDRVLFYEQYF. The rearrangement links TRBV18 to TRBJ2-7, with 9 nucleotides matching TRBD1. The CDR3 consists of 16 residues. Germline lookup yields CDR1 KGHSH and CDR2 LQKENI. J lost 3 bases, V lost 3 bases, and 9 bases had no gene match.

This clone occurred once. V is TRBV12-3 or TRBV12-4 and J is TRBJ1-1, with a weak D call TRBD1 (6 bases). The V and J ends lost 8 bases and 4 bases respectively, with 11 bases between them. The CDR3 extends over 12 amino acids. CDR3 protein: CASGGVRTEAFF. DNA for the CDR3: TGTGCCAGCGGGGGCGTTCGCACTGAAGCTTTCTTT.

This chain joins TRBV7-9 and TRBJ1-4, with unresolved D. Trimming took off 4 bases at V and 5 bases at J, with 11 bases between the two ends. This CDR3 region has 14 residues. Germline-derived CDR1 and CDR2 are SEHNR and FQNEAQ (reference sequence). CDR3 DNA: TGTGCCAGCAGCTACGGGAACAGAAATGAAAAACTGTTTTTT. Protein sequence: CASSYGNRNEKLFF. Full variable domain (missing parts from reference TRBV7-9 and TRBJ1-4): DTGVSQNPRHKITKRGQNVTFRCDPISEHNRLYWYRQTLGQGPEFLTYFQNEAQLEKSRLLSDRFSAERPKGSFSTLEIQRTEQGDSAMYLCASSYGNRNEKLFFGSGTQLSVL.

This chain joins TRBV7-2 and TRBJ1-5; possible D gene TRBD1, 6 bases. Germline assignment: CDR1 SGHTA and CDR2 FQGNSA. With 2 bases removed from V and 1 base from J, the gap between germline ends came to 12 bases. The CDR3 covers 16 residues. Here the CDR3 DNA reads TGTGCCAGCAGCTTAAACGCCGGACAGAGCAATCAGCCCCAGCATTTT. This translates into CASSLNAGQSNQPQHF.

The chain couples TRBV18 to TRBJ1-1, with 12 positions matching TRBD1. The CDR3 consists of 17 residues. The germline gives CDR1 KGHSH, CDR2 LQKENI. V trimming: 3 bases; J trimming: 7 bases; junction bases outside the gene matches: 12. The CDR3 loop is CASSPRDRGPAKREAFF. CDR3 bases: TGTGCCAGCTCACCTCGGGACAGGGGGCCCGCAAAGCGTGAAGCTTTCTTT.

The CDR3 loop reads CASSQSTGGRYEQYF. CDR3 bases: TGTGCCAGCAGCCAATCGACAGGGGGTAGGTACGAGCAGTACTTC. The V gene is TRBV7-9, the J gene TRBJ2-7; TRBD1 matches 9 bases. Germline CDR1 SEHNR, CDR2 FQNEAQ (reference sequence). The junction had 9 bases not matched to a gene; V was cut back by 5 bases and J by 4 bases. The CDR3 is made up of 15 amino acids.

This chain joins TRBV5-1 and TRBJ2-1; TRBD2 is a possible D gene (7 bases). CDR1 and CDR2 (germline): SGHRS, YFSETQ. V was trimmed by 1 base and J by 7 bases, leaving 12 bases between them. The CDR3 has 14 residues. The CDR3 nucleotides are TGCGCCAGCAGCTTGCCAGGGGAGGGAAATGAGCAGTTCTTC. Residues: CASSLPGEGNEQFF.

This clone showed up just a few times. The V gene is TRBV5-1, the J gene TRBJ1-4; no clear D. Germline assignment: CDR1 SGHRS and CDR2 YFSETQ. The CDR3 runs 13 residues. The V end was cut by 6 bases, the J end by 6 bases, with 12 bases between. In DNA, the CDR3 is TGCGCCAGCAAGAGGGTGGGTGATGAAAAACTGTTTTTT. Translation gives CASKRVGDEKLFF.

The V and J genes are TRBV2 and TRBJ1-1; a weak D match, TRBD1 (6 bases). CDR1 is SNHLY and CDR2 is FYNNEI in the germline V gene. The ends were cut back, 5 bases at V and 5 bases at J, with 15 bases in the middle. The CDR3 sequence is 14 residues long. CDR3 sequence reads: CASSPRQAQTEAFF. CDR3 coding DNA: TGTGCCAGCAGTCCAAGACAGGCTCAGACTGAAGCTTTCTTT.

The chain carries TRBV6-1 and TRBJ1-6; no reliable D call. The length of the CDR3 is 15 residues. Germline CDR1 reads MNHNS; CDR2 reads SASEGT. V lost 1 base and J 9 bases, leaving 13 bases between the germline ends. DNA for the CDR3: TGTGCCAGCAGTGAAGGGACGGGAGGAGGTTCACCCCTCCACTTT. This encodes CASSEGTGGGSPLHF.

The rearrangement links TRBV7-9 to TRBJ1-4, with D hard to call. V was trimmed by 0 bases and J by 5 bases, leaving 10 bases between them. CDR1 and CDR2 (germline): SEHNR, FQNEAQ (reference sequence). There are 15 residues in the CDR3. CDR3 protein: CASSLAEKFNEKLFF. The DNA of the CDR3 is TGTGCCAGCAGCTTAGCGGAGAAGTTCAATGAAAAACTGTTTTTT.

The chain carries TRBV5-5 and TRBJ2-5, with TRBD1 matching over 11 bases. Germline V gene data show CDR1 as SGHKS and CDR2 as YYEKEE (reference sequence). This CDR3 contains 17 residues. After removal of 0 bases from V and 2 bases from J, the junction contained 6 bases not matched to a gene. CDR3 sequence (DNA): TGTGCCAGCAGCTTGGGGACAGGGGGCGCGTGGCAAGAGACCCAGTACTTC. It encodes CASSLGTGGAWQETQYF.

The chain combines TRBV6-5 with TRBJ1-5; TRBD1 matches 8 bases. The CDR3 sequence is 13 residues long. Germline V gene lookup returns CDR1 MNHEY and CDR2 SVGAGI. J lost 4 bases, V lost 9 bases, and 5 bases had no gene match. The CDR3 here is CASLGTGNQPQHF. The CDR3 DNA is TGTGCCAGTTTAGGGACAGGAAATCAGCCCCAGCATTTT.

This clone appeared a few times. CDR3 protein: CASSGGPRSPLHF. The DNA of the CDR3 is TGTGCCAGCTCAGGTGGGCCCCGTTCACCCCTCCACTTT. The chain is built from TRBV18 and TRBJ1-6; D call uncertain. The CDR3 is 13 residues long. Germline V gives CDR1 KGHSH, CDR2 LQKENI. Trimming cost V 5 bases and J 9 bases, with 11 bases left between them.

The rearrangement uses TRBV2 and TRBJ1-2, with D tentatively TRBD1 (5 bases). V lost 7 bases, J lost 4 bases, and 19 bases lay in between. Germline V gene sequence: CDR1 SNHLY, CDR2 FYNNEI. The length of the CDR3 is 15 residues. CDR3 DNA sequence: TGTGCCAGCACCAACTCCGGGGGTTTTGTCTATGGCTACACCTTC. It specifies CASTNSGGFVYGYTF. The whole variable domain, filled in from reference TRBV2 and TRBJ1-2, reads EPEVTQTPSHQVTQMGQEVILRCVPISNHLYFYWYRQILGQKVEFLVSFYNNEISEKSEIFDDQFSVERPDGSNFTLKIRSTKLEDSAMYFCASTNSGGFVYGYTFGSGTRLTVV.

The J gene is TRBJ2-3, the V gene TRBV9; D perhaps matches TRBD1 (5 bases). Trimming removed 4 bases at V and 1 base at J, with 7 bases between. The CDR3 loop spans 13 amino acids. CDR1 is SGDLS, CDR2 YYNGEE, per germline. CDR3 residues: CASSPQGTDTQYF. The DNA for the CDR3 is TGTGCCAGCAGCCCACAGGGCACAGATACGCAGTATTTT.

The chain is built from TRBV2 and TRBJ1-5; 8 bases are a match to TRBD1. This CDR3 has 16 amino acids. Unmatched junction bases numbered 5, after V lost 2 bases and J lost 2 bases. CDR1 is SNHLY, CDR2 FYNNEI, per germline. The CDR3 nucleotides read TGTGCCAGCAGTGAACTGGACAGGGTCGGCAATCAGCCCCAGCATTTT. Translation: CASSELDRVGNQPQHF. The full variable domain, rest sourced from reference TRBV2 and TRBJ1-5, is EPEVTQTPSHQVTQMGQEVILRCVPISNHLYFYWYRQILGQKVEFLVSFYNNEISEKSEIFDDQFSVERPDGSNFTLKIRSTKLEDSAMYFCASSELDRVGNQPQHFGDGTRLSIL.

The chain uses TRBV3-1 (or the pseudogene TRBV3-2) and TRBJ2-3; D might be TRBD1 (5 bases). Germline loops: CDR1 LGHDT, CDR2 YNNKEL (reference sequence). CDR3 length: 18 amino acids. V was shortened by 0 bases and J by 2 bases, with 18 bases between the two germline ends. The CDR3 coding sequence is TGTGCCAGCAGCCAAGAGGGGCATGGGTCGATTCTCACAGATACGCAGTATTTT. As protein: CASSQEGHGSILTDTQYF.

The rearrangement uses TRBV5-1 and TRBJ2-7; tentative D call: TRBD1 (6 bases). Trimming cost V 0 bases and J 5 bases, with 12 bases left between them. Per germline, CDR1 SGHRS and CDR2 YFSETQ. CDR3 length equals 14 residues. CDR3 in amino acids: CASSLAQGSDEQYF. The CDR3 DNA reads TGCGCCAGCAGCTTGGCACAGGGAAGCGACGAGCAGTACTTC.